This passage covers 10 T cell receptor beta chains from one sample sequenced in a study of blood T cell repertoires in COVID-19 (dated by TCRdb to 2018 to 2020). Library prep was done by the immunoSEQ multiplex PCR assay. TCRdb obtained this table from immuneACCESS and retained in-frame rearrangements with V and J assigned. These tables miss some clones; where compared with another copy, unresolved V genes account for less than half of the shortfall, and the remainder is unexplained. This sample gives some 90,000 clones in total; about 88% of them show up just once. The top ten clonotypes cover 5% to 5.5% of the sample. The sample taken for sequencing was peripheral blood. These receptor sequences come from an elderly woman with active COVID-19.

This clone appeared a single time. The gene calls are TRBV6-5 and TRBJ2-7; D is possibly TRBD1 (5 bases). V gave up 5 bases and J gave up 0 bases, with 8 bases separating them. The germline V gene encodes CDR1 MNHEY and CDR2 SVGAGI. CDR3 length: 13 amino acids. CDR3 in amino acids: CASSTGASYEQYF. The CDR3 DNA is TGTGCCAGCAGTACAGGAGCCTCCTACGAGCAGTACTTC.

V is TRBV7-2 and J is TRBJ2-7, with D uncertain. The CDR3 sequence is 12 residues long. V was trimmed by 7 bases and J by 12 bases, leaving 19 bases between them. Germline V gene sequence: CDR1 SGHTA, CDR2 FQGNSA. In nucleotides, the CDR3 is TGTGCCAGCACCTCCGAGTTGGGCTCCCCGTACTTC. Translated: CASTSELGSPYF.

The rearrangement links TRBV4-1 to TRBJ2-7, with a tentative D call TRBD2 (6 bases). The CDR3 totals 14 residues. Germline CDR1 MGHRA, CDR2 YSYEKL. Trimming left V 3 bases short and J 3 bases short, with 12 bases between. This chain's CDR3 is CASSQRREYYEQYF. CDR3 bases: TGCGCCAGCAGCCAGCGACGGGAGTACTACGAGCAGTACTTC.

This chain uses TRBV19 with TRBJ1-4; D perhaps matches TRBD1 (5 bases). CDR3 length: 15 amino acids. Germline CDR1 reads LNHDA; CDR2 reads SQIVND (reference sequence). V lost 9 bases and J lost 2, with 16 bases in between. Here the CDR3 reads CASKRGDSTNEKLFF. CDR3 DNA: TGTGCCAGCAAAAGGGGCGATAGCACTAATGAAAAACTGTTTTTT.

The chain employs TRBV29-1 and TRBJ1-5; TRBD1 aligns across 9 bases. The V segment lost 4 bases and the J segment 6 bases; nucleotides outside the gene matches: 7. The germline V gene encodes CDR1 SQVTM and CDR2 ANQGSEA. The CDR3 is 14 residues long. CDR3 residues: CSVVTGQGIQPQHF. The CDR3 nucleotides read TGCAGCGTTGTGACCGGACAGGGGATTCAGCCCCAGCATTTT.

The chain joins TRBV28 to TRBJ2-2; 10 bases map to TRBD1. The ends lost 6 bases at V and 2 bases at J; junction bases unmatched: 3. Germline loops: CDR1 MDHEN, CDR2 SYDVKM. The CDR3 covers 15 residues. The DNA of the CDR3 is TGTGCCAGCAGGACAGGGGGCGCAAACACCGGGGAGCTGTTTTTT. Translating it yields CASRTGGANTGELFF.

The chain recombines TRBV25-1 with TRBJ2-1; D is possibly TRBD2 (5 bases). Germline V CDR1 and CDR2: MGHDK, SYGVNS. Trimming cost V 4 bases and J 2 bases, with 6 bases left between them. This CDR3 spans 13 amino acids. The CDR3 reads CASSAGTYNEQFF. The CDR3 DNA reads TGTGCCAGCAGTGCCGGGACCTACAATGAGCAGTTCTTC.

CDR3 coding DNA: TGCAGCGTTGAAATCGCCGCTCAGACGCAGTATTTT. It translates to CSVEIAAQTQYF. V and J are TRBV29-1 and TRBJ2-3; D is unclear. CDR3 length: 12 amino acids. Deletions cut 2 bases from V and 9 bases from J, with 12 bases between. Germline CDR1 and CDR2: SQVTM and ANQGSEA.

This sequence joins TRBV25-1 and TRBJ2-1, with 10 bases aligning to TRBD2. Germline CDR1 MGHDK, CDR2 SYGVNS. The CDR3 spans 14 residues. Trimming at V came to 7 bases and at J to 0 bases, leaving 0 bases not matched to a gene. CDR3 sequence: CASKREGSYNEQFF. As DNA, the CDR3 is TGTGCCAGCAAGCGGGAGGGCTCCTACAATGAGCAGTTCTTC.

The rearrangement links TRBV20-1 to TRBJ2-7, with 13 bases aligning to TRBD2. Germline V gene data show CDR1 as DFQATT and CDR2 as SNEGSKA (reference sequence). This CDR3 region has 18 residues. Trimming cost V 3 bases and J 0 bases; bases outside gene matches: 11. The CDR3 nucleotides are TGCAGTGCTAGTGATCATACTAGCGGGAGGGCGGGCTCCTACGAGCAGTACTTC. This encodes CSASDHTSGRAGSYEQYF.